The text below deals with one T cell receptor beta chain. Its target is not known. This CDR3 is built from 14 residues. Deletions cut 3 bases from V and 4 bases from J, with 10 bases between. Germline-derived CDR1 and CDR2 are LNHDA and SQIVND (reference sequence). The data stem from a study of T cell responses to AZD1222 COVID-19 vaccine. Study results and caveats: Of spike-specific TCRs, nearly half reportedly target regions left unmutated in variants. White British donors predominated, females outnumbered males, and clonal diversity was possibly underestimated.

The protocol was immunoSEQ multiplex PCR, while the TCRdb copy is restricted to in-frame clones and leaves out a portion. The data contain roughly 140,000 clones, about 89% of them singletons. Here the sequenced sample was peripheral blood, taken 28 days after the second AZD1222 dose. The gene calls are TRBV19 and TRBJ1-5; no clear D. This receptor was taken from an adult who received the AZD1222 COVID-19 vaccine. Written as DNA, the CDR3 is TGTGCCAGTAGTATCAACAGCCAGAATCAGCCCCAGCATTTT. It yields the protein CASSINSQNQPQHF.